The text below deals with one TCR beta chain. As yet, its antigen is unknown. Germline CDR1 is MDHEN and CDR2 is SYDVKM. This CDR3 spans 15 amino acids. Trimming removed 7 bases from V and 5 bases from J; junction bases left unmatched: 14. The sample originates from a study of shared clonotypes between healthy human individuals. Study-level points and caveats: Among non-shared clonotypes, generation probabilities were lower than among those shared by all four donors.

The sorted-subset replicate PCRs were given 150 to 250 ng DNA, which is tens of thousands of T cell genomes. Clones were sequenced by immunoSEQ multiplex PCR, and TCRdb holds only the in-frame ones, with some missing. The sample has around 2.5 million clones, under 95% seen once. Sequencing was done on a sample of naive CD4+ T cells from PBMCs. Noted subset: CD45RA+ positively selected. The source is a man younger than 35 in good health. Some clones in this sample may be carry-over from other donors' samples. V and J are TRBV28 and TRBJ2-7, with 7 bases matching TRBD2. Here the CDR3 DNA reads TGTGCCAGCACCCCTTTGGGGGAGGGCCCCAACGAGCAGTACTTC. It encodes CASTPLGEGPNEQYF.